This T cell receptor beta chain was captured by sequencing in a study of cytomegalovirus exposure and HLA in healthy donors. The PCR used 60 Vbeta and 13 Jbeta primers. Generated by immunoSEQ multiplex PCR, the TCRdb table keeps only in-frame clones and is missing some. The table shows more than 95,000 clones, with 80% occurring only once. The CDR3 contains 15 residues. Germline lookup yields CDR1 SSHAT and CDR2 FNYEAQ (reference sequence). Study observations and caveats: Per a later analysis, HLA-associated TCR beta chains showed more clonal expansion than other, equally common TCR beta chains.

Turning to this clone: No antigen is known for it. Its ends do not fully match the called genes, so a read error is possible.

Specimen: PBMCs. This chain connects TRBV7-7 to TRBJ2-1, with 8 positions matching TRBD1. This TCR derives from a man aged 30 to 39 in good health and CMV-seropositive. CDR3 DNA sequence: TGTGCTAGCAGCTCTTTCCCAGGGGGCCCCAATGAGCAGTTCTTC. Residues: CASSSFPGGPNEQFF.